Shown below are 16 T cell receptor beta chains from a single sample sequenced in a study of T-cell reconstitution after alpha-beta-depleted transplantation in children (dated by TCRdb to about 2016). Library method: PCR. TCRdb shows the sequencer as Illumina HiSeq 2500. Molecular barcoding was employed in the preparation of TCR libraries, with unique molecular identifiers being used to normalize TCRbeta repertoire quantification. In TCRdb, the public reads were trimmed at Q25 with fastp and aligned with MiXCR, with productive beta chains retained. Each entry is one CDR3 protein sequence, shown with its most common DNA and genes. Recorded for this sample are 440,000 or so distinct CDR3 sequences; 43% of them occurred a single time. 27% of the sample is in the top ten clones. This specimen's treatment or condition label, per the study, means: allogeneic hematopoietic cell transplantation with graft depleted of TCRalphabeta T cells and CD19 B cells.

The sample was PBMCs, taken before TCRalphabeta/CD19-depleted stem cell transplant. The receptors come from a girl aged 2 to 9 with aplastic anemia, due to receive a stem cell transplant.

The genes are TRBV5-1 and TRBJ2-7; 7 bases are a match to TRBD1. The junction had 11 bases not matched to a gene; V was cut back by 7 bases and J by 4 bases. CDR1 is SGHRS, CDR2 YFSETQ, per germline. This CDR3 is built from 14 residues. The CDR3 DNA follows: TGCGCCAGCGGGTTCAGGGGGTTTGGGTACGAGCAGTACTTC. The encoded protein is CASGFRGFGYEQYF.

This clonotype was detected many times. This chain connects TRBV5-1 to TRBJ2-5; the D is unclear. The CDR3 consists of 16 residues. Trimming removed 1 base from V and 5 bases from J, with 18 bases in between. CDR1 and CDR2 (germline): SGHRS, YFSETQ. CDR3 sequence: CASSLRVVVRSETQYF. The CDR3 bases are TGCGCCAGCAGCTTGAGAGTAGTAGTGCGGTCCGAGACCCAGTACTTC.

The J gene is TRBJ2-5, the V gene TRBV10-3, with D possibly matching TRBD1 (6 bases). V was trimmed by 5 bases and J by 4 bases, leaving 14 bases between them. The CDR3 loop spans 14 amino acids. Germline CDR1 reads ENHRY; CDR2 reads SYGVKD. The CDR3 region is CAISQGQPTETQYF. The CDR3 DNA reads as TGTGCCATCAGTCAAGGACAGCCAACAGAGACCCAGTACTTC.

The CDR3 nucleotides are TGTGCCAGCAGCACACAAGAGCGGGACACCGGGGAGCTGTTTTTT. As protein: CASSTQERDTGELFF. The chain uses TRBV5-5 and TRBJ2-2, with a tentative D call TRBD2 (6 bases). CDR1 and CDR2 (germline): SGHKS, YYEKEE (reference sequence). Deletions cut 4 bases from V and 3 bases from J, with 13 bases between. The CDR3 contains 15 residues.

The gene calls are TRBV28 and TRBJ1-5; D is unclear. V dropped 1 base and J dropped 5 bases, with 12 bases sitting between them. This CDR3 contains 15 residues. Germline assignment: CDR1 MDHEN and CDR2 SYDVKM. The CDR3 DNA reads as TGTGCCAGCAGTTTATTACCTGCTCCCTATCAGCCCCAGCATTTT. Translated, it gives CASSLLPAPYQPQHF.

The sample holds many counts of this clonotype. The chain carries TRBV10-3 and TRBJ2-3; no reliable D call. V lost 10 bases and J lost 4, with 9 bases in between. The CDR3 length is 11 residues. Germline V gene lookup returns CDR1 ENHRY and CDR2 SYGVKD. CDR3 loop: CATGSADTQYF. The CDR3 DNA reads as TGTGCCACCGGATCAGCAGATACGCAGTATTTT.

This clonotype was seen more than once but under ten times. The rearrangement uses TRBV7-9 and TRBJ2-3, with TRBD1 identical over 8 bases. The CDR3 extends over 17 amino acids. V shed 2 bases, J shed 4 bases, and the junction held 11 bases outside the gene matches. Looked up from germline, CDR1 is SEHNR and CDR2 is FQNEAQ (reference sequence). CDR3 DNA: TGTGCCAGCAGCTTAAGGGACCGGGACAGGCCTTCAGATACGCAGTATTTT. It specifies CASSLRDRDRPSDTQYF. Full variable domain (outside the CDR3, taken from reference TRBV7-9 and TRBJ2-3): DTGVSQNPRHKITKRGQNVTFRCDPISEHNRLYWYRQTLGQGPEFLTYFQNEAQLEKSRLLSDRFSAERPKGSFSTLEIQRTEQGDSAMYLCASSLRDRDRPSDTQYFGPGTRLTVL.

The CDR3 nucleotides read TGTGCCGGATCTACGGGCTTCTCCTACGAGCAGTACTTC. Protein product: CAGSTGFSYEQYF. The chain carries TRBV2 and TRBJ2-7; D unclear. This CDR3 has 13 residues. The germline gives CDR1 SNHLY, CDR2 FYNNEI. V was shortened by 11 bases and J by 0 bases, with 14 bases between the two germline ends.

J is TRBJ2-4 and V is TRBV19, with 13 bases fitting TRBD2. V dropped 6 bases and J dropped 6; count of bases not matched to a gene: 5. There are 15 residues in the CDR3. CDR1 and CDR2 from the germline V gene are LNHDA and SQIVND (reference sequence). The CDR3 nucleotides read TGTGCCAGTAGCCCACGGACTAGCGGGGGAAACATTCAGTACTTC. It yields the protein CASSPRTSGGNIQYF.

The chain employs TRBV7-6 and TRBJ2-7, with D perhaps matching TRBD2 (6 bases). There are 13 residues in the CDR3. Trimming shortened V by 5 bases and J by 6 bases, and 14 bases separated the two germline ends. Per germline, CDR1 SGHVS and CDR2 FNYEAQ. The CDR3: CASSTGLQAEQYF. As DNA, the CDR3 is TGTGCCAGCAGCACGGGACTGCAAGCCGAGCAGTACTTC.

The chain employs TRBV20-1 and TRBJ2-3; 10 bases agree with TRBD2. Germline values: CDR1 DFQATT, CDR2 SNEGSKA (reference sequence). The CDR3 loop spans 16 amino acids. The V gene end was trimmed by 5 bases and the J gene end by 0 bases; junction bases not matched to a gene: 8. The CDR3 DNA follows: TGCAGTGCTGTCCCTAAGACTAGCGGGAGCACAGATACGCAGTATTTT. Translated: CSAVPKTSGSTDTQYF.

The chain couples TRBV12-3 or TRBV12-4 to TRBJ1-1; D not resolved. This CDR3 is 15 amino acids long. V was clipped by 4 bases and J by 2 bases, with 14 bases between them. CDR3 nucleotide sequence: TGTGCCAGCAGTTGGTCGTCGAGAATTAACACTGAAGCTTTCTTT. This gives the protein CASSWSSRINTEAFF.

The genes are TRBV9 and TRBJ2-7, with D possibly called TRBD1 or TRBD2 (5 bases each). Trimming removed 4 bases at V and 2 bases at J, with 16 bases between. Per germline, CDR1 SGDLS and CDR2 YYNGEE. CDR3 size: 15 residues. The CDR3 region has the DNA TGTGCCAGCAGCCCCGGGGACGGATTGACCTACGAGCAGTACTTC. It is translated as CASSPGDGLTYEQYF.

The J gene is TRBJ2-5, the V gene TRBV20-1, with TRBD1 identical over 8 bases. J gave up 3 bases and V 4 bases, and 7 bases lay outside the gene matches. Germline V gives CDR1 DFQATT, CDR2 SNEGSKA (reference sequence). The length of the CDR3 is 14 residues. CDR3 sequence reads: CSATGQGMEETQYF. Here the CDR3 DNA reads TGCAGTGCTACTGGACAGGGAATGGAAGAGACCCAGTACTTC.

This clonotype was counted only a few times. The gene calls are TRBV20-1 and TRBJ2-7; TRBD2 matches 7 bases. J was trimmed by 7 bases and V by 7 bases; bases with no gene match: 16. Germline lookup yields CDR1 DFQATT and CDR2 SNEGSKA (reference sequence). The CDR3 is 14 residues long. CDR3 in DNA: TGCAGTGTCACCAATTCGGCGGGAGATGAAGAGCAGTACTTC. Its protein is CSVTNSAGDEEQYF.

This clonotype was recorded many times. The genes are TRBV29-1 and TRBJ2-1; the D is unclear. Trimming stripped 2 bases from V and 8 bases from J, with 25 bases between. CDR1 is SQVTM and CDR2 is ANQGSEA in the germline V gene. This CDR3 spans 17 amino acids. CDR3 sequence: CSVEKGGKYPVRYEQFF. In DNA, the CDR3 is TGCAGCGTTGAAAAAGGTGGGAAGTACCCCGTCCGGTATGAGCAGTTCTTC.